This section outlines one TCR beta chain sequence together with its context. Its antigen is unidentified. The data stem from a study of cytomegalovirus exposure and HLA in healthy donors. Whole-study results and caveats: It was assumed in the presence/absence analyses that sequencing depth was roughly uniform across donors.

PCR used 60 Vbeta primers and 13 Jbeta primers. Method: immunoSEQ multiplex PCR; TCRdb's copy keeps in-frame clones and lacks some. This sample yields under 200,000 clones, of which 80% are seen a single time; roughly 4.7% belongs to the top ten. Healthy bone marrow donors made up the donor group. The sample taken for sequencing was PBMCs. This clonotype was sampled from a man aged 25 to 40 in good health and CMV-seronegative.

The CDR3 DNA follows: TGTGCCAGCGGACAGGTTTTAGATAGAGGCTACACCTTC. It is translated as CASGQVLDRGYTF. The V call is TRBV28, the J call TRBJ1-2; TRBD1 agrees at 7 bases. The germline V gene has CDR1 MDHEN and CDR2 SYDVKM. V was pared by 8 bases and J by 8 bases, with 11 bases of the junction left unmatched. The CDR3 contains 13 residues.